This T cell receptor (beta chain) was profiled in a study of T cell responses to AZD1222 COVID-19 vaccine. Sequenced by immunoSEQ multiplex PCR; TCRdb stores in-frame clones only, minus some. The sample lists approximately 140,000 clones, more than 75% seen once, with roughly 4.5% in the top ten. V dropped 5 bases and J dropped 1 base, with 8 bases sitting between them. CDR1 SGHTA and CDR2 FQGNSA come from the germline V gene. CDR3 length equals 13 residues. The sequence was obtained from an adult in good health. This sample comprised peripheral blood, obtained on day 0 of MenACWY control vaccination. This chain joins TRBV7-2 and TRBJ1-1; no reliable D call. The CDR3 sequence is CASSASRNTEAFF. The CDR3 DNA reads as TGTGCCAGCAGCGCAAGCCGGAACACTGAAGCTTTCTTT. Combining the CDR3 with reference TRBV7-2 and TRBJ1-1 gives the whole variable domain GAGVSQSPSNKVTEKGKDVELRCDPISGHTALYWYRQSLGQGLEFLIYFQGNSAPDKSGLPSDRFSAERTGGSVSTLTIQRTQQEDSAVYLCASSASRNTEAFFGQGTRLTVV.